This T cell receptor (beta chain) emerged from a study of T cell repertoires in cytomegalovirus infection. At the level of the study: Public TCR beta signature analysis indicated the presence of both CMV infection and matching HLA type. Points from the study as a whole: Summed frequency of public TCR beta families distinguished CMV carriers with the relevant HLA. The response measured ex vivo was dominated by TCR beta clonotypes (HLA-C-restricted and CMV-specific).

With 5 bases clipped from V and 5 bases from J, the junction kept 13 bases outside the gene matches. The CDR3 totals 15 residues. The germline gives CDR1 DFQATT, CDR2 SNEGSKA (reference sequence). On this clonotype itself: Antigen unknown.

MiXCR, applied by TCRdb to the reads, yields one record per CDR3 protein. Found here are roughly 700,000 distinct CDR3 sequences, around 30% of them singletons; the top ten hold roughly 18%. This TCR was recovered from a human donor in good health (CMV status not recorded). Some clones in this sample may be carry-over from other donors' samples. The chain joins TRBV20-1 to TRBJ2-3, with 7 bases identical to TRBD2. Sequencing used cultured PBMCs, obtained from culture after CMV antigen stimulation. CDR3 residues: CSAPVGGGPEDTQYF. In DNA, the CDR3 is TGCAGTGCTCCGGTTGGGGGGGGACCGGAAGATACGCAGTATTTT.